The 23 T cell receptor beta chains presented below share a single source sample, sequenced in a study of blood T cell repertoires in COVID-19. TCRdb's table, derived via immunoSEQ multiplex PCR, lists solely in-frame clones and lacks some. The sample includes 50,000 to 55,000 clones, roughly 79% of them seen just once. Sequenced sample: peripheral blood. These receptor sequences come from a human donor in a cohort sampled during active COVID-19.

This chain connects TRBV29-1 to TRBJ2-6, with a weak D call TRBD2 (6 bases). The CDR3 contains 14 residues. Trimming cost V 0 bases and J 5 bases, with 8 bases left between them. In germline, CDR1 is SQVTM, CDR2 ANQGSEA. This chain's CDR3 is CSVEERGWANVLTF. CDR3 DNA: TGCAGCGTTGAAGAGCGGGGTTGGGCCAACGTCCTGACTTTC.

J is TRBJ2-3 and V is TRBV7-2, with 9 bases identical to TRBD2. V lost 7 bases, J lost 0 bases, and 8 bases stayed unmatched. CDR3 length equals 16 residues. The germline V gene encodes CDR1 SGHTA and CDR2 FQGNSA. The CDR3: CASTQGAGGSTDTQYF. DNA for the CDR3: TGTGCCAGCACCCAGGGAGCGGGGGGCAGCACAGATACGCAGTATTTT.

V gene TRBV6-5 combines with J gene TRBJ2-7, with D unresolved. The CDR3 spans 15 residues. Germline V gene sequence: CDR1 MNHEY, CDR2 SVGAGI. Trimming took off 2 bases at V and 0 bases at J, with 11 bases between the two ends. The CDR3 here is CASSYADRSSYEQYF. The CDR3 coding sequence is TGTGCCAGCAGTTACGCGGATCGATCCTCCTACGAGCAGTACTTC.

This clone has only a few counts. The chain links TRBV5-5 to TRBJ2-7, with 8 nucleotides matching TRBD1. The germline CDR1 and CDR2 sequences are SGHKS and YYEKEE (reference sequence). V lost 4 bases, J lost 6 bases, and 6 bases stayed unmatched. The CDR3 runs to 13 residues. CDR3 sequence (DNA): TGTGCCAGCAGCCGAACGACAGGGGCCGAGCAGTACTTC. It encodes CASSRTTGAEQYF.

The rearrangement joins TRBV29-1 to TRBJ1-1; no clear D gene. This CDR3 has 12 amino acids. V gave up 4 bases and J gave up 1 base, with 7 bases separating them. CDR1 is SQVTM, CDR2 ANQGSEA, per germline. The CDR3 DNA follows: TGCAGCGTTGGGCGGGGGAACACTGAAGCTTTCTTT. Amino acids: CSVGRGNTEAFF.

The chain couples TRBV12-3 or TRBV12-4 to TRBJ1-1, with 7 bases matching TRBD1. The CDR3 consists of 12 residues. The J segment lost 14 bases and the V segment lost 5 bases, leaving 11 bases of the junction unmatched. For the CDR3, the DNA is TGTGCCAGCAGTCGGGACAGTCCATCAGGGTTCTTT. Its translation is CASSRDSPSGFF.

The J gene is TRBJ1-1, the V gene TRBV11-2, with a possible D match to TRBD1 (6 bases). The CDR3 has 14 residues. Trimming removed 3 bases at V and 2 bases at J, with 10 bases between. Germline V gene data show CDR1 as SGHAT and CDR2 as FQNNGV. As DNA, the CDR3 is TGTGCCAGCAGCTTTGGACAGCTCAACACTGAAGCTTTCTTT. Translated, it gives CASSFGQLNTEAFF. Using reference TRBV11-2 and TRBJ1-1 for the parts outside the CDR3, the full variable domain is EAGVAQSPRYKIIEKRQSVAFWCNPISGHATLYWYQQILGQGPKLLIQFQNNGVVDDSQLPKDRFSAERLKGVDSTLKIQPAKLEDSAVYLCASSFGQLNTEAFFGQGTRLTVV.

The chain couples TRBV7-9 to TRBJ1-5; possibly TRBD1 for D (6 bases). Germline loops: CDR1 SEHNR, CDR2 FQNEAQ (reference sequence). V dropped 0 bases and J dropped 3 bases, with 9 bases sitting between them. This CDR3 region has 15 residues. The CDR3 sequence is CASSLAGGDNQPQHF. The CDR3 DNA is TGTGCCAGCAGCTTAGCAGGGGGAGACAATCAGCCCCAGCATTTT.

J is TRBJ2-3 and V is TRBV5-1; D is uncertain. This CDR3 has 16 amino acids. CDR1 and CDR2 from the germline V gene are SGHRS and YFSETQ. Between the trimmed V and J ends, which lost 4 bases and 0 bases, there was a span of 15 bases. The CDR3 nucleotides are TGCGCCAGCAGCGGTCCTCTAGAGAGAAGCACAGATACGCAGTATTTT. Protein product: CASSGPLERSTDTQYF.

The gene calls are TRBV15 and TRBJ1-6; D possibly corresponds to TRBD1 (5 bases). From germline, CDR1 is LNHNV and CDR2 YYDKDF (reference sequence). Trimming took off 8 bases at V and 7 bases at J, with 18 bases between the two ends. The CDR3 is 15 amino acids. CDR3 sequence: CATYPRRDGNSPLHF. The CDR3 DNA reads as TGTGCCACCTATCCTAGGCGGGACGGGAATTCACCCCTCCACTTT.

Only one count was recorded for this clone. CDR3 protein: CASRGQGHLEQYF. The DNA of the CDR3 is TGTGCCAGCAGAGGACAGGGGCACCTCGAGCAGTACTTC. The chain links TRBV14 to TRBJ2-7; 9 nucleotides agree with TRBD1. The CDR3 is 13 amino acids. J was trimmed by 6 bases and V by 6 bases; bases with no gene match: 6. Germline V gives CDR1 SGHDN, CDR2 FVKESK.

The rearrangement links TRBV2 to TRBJ1-2; 9 bases fit TRBD1. Germline assignment: CDR1 SNHLY and CDR2 FYNNEI. V trimming: 10 bases; J trimming: 7 bases; junction bases outside the gene matches: 7. This CDR3 spans 12 amino acids. The CDR3 protein is CATSVDRGGYTF. In DNA, the CDR3 is TGTGCCACGTCAGTGGACAGGGGTGGCTACACCTTC. Based on the CDR3 plus reference TRBV2 and TRBJ1-2, the full variable domain is EPEVTQTPSHQVTQMGQEVILRCVPISNHLYFYWYRQILGQKVEFLVSFYNNEISEKSEIFDDQFSVERPDGSNFTLKIRSTKLEDSAMYFCATSVDRGGYTFGSGTRLTVV.

V is TRBV6-5 and J is TRBJ1-3, with D unresolved. Germline CDR1 and CDR2: MNHEY and SVGAGI. The CDR3 contains 16 residues. The V and J ends lost 4 bases and 4 bases respectively, with 17 bases between them. CDR3 in DNA: TGTGCCAGCAGTTCCCCTAGAAAAACCGGGGGAAACACCATATATTTT. Amino acids: CASSSPRKTGGNTIYF.

The chain carries TRBV24-1 and TRBJ2-3; 9 positions agree with TRBD1. V gave up 7 bases and J gave up 0 bases; unmatched junction bases: 7. Germline CDR1 reads KGHDR; CDR2 reads SFDVKD. This CDR3 is built from 16 residues. The CDR3 DNA sequence: TGTGCCACCAGCGGGGACAGGGCCGCTAGCACAGATACGCAGTATTTT. Translation gives CATSGDRAASTDTQYF.

The rearrangement links TRBV7-9 to TRBJ2-1; TRBD2 agrees at 11 bases. Germline V gene lookup returns CDR1 SEHNR and CDR2 FQNEAQ (reference sequence). After removal of 2 bases from V and 10 bases from J, the junction contained 10 bases not matched to a gene. This CDR3 has 16 amino acids. The CDR3 spells CASSLSALAGVREQFF. The CDR3 DNA sequence: TGTGCCAGCAGCTTATCGGCACTAGCGGGGGTCCGGGAGCAGTTCTTC.

The chain has TRBV19 and TRBJ1-5, with TRBD1 as a possible D gene (5 bases). The germline V and J ends were trimmed by 7 bases and 2 bases, with 9 bases remaining between them. The CDR3 extends over 13 amino acids. CDR1 and CDR2 from the germline V gene are LNHDA and SQIVND (reference sequence). The CDR3 DNA is TGTGCCAGTAATCGCAGGGGCAATCAGCCCCAGCATTTT. It translates to CASNRRGNQPQHF.

The chain uses TRBV5-6 and TRBJ2-7; no clear D gene. The ends were cut back, 4 bases at V and 0 bases at J, with 11 bases in the middle. Germline lookup yields CDR1 SGHDT and CDR2 YYEEEE. The CDR3 is 14 amino acids. CDR3 residues: CASSPTGSSYEQYF. DNA of the CDR3: TGTGCCAGCAGCCCTACCGGGTCCTCCTACGAGCAGTACTTC.

CDR3 coding DNA: TGTGCCAGCAGCTCCCGAACGGGAAGCACCGGGGAGCTGTTTTTT. It specifies CASSSRTGSTGELFF. The chain links TRBV9 to TRBJ2-2; perhaps TRBD2 as D (5 bases). From germline, CDR1 is SGDLS and CDR2 YYNGEE. The CDR3 runs 15 residues. Trimming removed 4 bases from V and 4 bases from J, with 14 bases in between.

This CDR3 reads CASSRTSGASTDTQYF. In nucleotides, the CDR3 is TGTGCCAGCAGCCGGACTAGCGGGGCTAGCACAGATACGCAGTATTTT. The chain employs TRBV7-9 and TRBJ2-3; 12 bases are a match to TRBD2. With V trimmed by 5 bases and J by 0 bases, 3 bases remained unmatched. CDR1 is SEHNR, CDR2 FQNEAQ, per germline (reference sequence). This CDR3 region has 16 residues.

This clone was seen only a few times. The genes are TRBV4-1 and TRBJ1-4; D unresolved. Germline loops: CDR1 MGHRA, CDR2 YSYEKL. The CDR3 runs 16 residues. V lost 4 bases and J lost 8, with 20 bases in between. CDR3 coding DNA: TGCGCCAGCAGCCCCCTAACAAACAGCGGTCGGGAAAAACTGTTTTTT. Its translation: CASSPLTNSGREKLFF.

The CDR3 spells CASSYEGSGNTIYF. For the CDR3, the DNA is TGTGCCAGCAGTTATGAGGGTTCAGGAAACACCATATATTTT. V is TRBV25-1 and J is TRBJ1-3; D remains ambiguous. The V end was cut by 5 bases, the J end by 4 bases, with 12 bases between. CDR1 MGHDK and CDR2 SYGVNS come from the germline V gene. This CDR3 contains 14 residues.

J is TRBJ2-7 and V is TRBV4-1, with D maybe TRBD1 (6 bases). Trimming took 4 bases from V and 6 from J, leaving 22 bases between them. CDR1 is MGHRA, CDR2 YSYEKL, per germline. CDR3 length: 16 residues. DNA of the CDR3: TGCGCCAGCAGCCCTAGAGGAACAGGGTCAGTCTCCGAGCAGTACTTC. Its translation: CASSPRGTGSVSEQYF.

This chain links TRBV27 with TRBJ2-2; TRBD2 is a possible D gene (5 bases). The V gene lost 3 bases and the J gene lost 6 bases, with 8 bases spanning the gap. CDR3 length: 13 residues. Germline lookup yields CDR1 MNHEY and CDR2 SMNVEV (reference sequence). The CDR3 reads CASSFRESGELFF. The DNA of the CDR3 is TGTGCCAGCAGTTTTAGGGAGTCCGGGGAGCTGTTTTTT.